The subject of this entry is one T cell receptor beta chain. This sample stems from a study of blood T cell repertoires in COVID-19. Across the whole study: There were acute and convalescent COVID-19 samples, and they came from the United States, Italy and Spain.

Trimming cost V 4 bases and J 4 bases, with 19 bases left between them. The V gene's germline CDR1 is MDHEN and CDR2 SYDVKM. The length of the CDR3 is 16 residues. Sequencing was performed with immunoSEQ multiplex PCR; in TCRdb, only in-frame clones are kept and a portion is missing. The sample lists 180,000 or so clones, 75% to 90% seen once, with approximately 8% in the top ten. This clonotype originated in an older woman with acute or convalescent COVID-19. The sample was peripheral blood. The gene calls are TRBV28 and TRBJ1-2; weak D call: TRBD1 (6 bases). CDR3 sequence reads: CASSSPLQGTGYGYTF. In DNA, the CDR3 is TGTGCCAGCAGTTCACCACTACAGGGCACGGGCTATGGCTACACCTTC.